Listed below are T cell receptor beta chains from one sample, sequenced in a study of blood T cell repertoires in COVID-19. The data were produced by immunoSEQ multiplex PCR, yet TCRdb's version contains in-frame clones alone and is incomplete. In the table there are hundreds of thousands of clones, approximately 87% of which are singletons. Input material: peripheral blood. The receptor set was obtained from a woman aged 50 to 65 with COVID-19, enrolled during active disease. Both conserved end residues are part of each CDR3. D genes are given only for firm matches. Size is stated for part of the rows, as once, few or many counts, or as a class when the clone is expanded.

CDR3 length	clone size	V gene	D gene	J gene	CDR3 DNA	CDR3 protein
15	-	TRBV4-2	-	TRBJ2-7	TGTGCCAGCAGCCAAGATGAGCTAGCCGCCTACGAGCAGTACTTC	CASSQDELAAYEQYF
17	-	TRBV19	TRBD2	TRBJ2-1	TGTGCCAGTAGTATAGGTCTCTGGGCGGGAGTAAACAATGAGCAGTTCTTC	CASSIGLWAGVNNEQFF
17	-	TRBV7-9	TRBD1	TRBJ1-1	TGTGCCAGCAGCTTAGGGGAACAGGGGGCGTTGGGAACTGAAGCTTTCTTT	CASSLGEQGALGTEAFF
14	-	TRBV6-2/TRBV6-3	-	TRBJ2-3	TGTGCCAGCAGTTTAACTAGCCAAACAAATACGCAGTATTTT	CASSLTSQTNTQYF
16	-	TRBV27	-	TRBJ1-4	TGTGCCAGCAGTACGGAGGGGTCAATGGCGGGTGAAAAACTGTTTTTT	CASSTEGSMAGEKLFF
15	-	TRBV6-5	TRBD2	TRBJ2-3	TGTGCCAGCAGTTACGGAGCGGGAGGGGCAGATACGCAGTATTTT	CASSYGAGGADTQYF
17	-	TRBV28	TRBD1	TRBJ1-1	TGTGCCAGCAGTTCGGCCGGGACAGTGGTCATGAACACTGAAGCTTTCTTT	CASSSAGTVVMNTEAFF
18	-	TRBV4-1	TRBD1	TRBJ1-6	TGCGCCAGCAGCCAAGACAGGCAGGACAGGAGGTATAATTCACCCCTCCACTTT	CASSQDRQDRRYNSPLHF
15	-	TRBV10-3	-	TRBJ2-7	TGTGCCATCAGTGAGCCGACGGGGTTTTCCTACGAGCAGTACTTC	CAISEPTGFSYEQYF
17	-	TRBV5-4	TRBD1	TRBJ1-1	TGTGCCAGCAGTTCCCCCCAGGGGGCAGGGCGAAACACTGAAGCTTTCTTT	CASSSPQGAGRNTEAFF
15	-	TRBV28	-	TRBJ1-5	TGTGCCAGCAGTCCCGGCCAGGGTAGCAATCAGCCCCAGCATTTT	CASSPGQGSNQPQHF
13	-	TRBV2	TRBD2	TRBJ2-3	TGTGCCAACGGCGGGGGATACACAGATACGCAGTATTTT	CANGGGYTDTQYF
13	-	TRBV5-4	-	TRBJ2-5	TGTGCCAGCAGCGACAAGGGGCAAGAGACCCAGTACTTC	CASSDKGQETQYF
13	-	TRBV6-5	TRBD1	TRBJ1-4	TGTGCCAGCAGTTTGACAGGGAATGAAAAACTGTTTTTT	CASSLTGNEKLFF
14	-	TRBV11-3	-	TRBJ2-3	TGTGCCAGCAGCCCCCGGGACACCACAGATACGCAGTATTTT	CASSPRDTTDTQYF
15	-	TRBV7-9	TRBD1	TRBJ2-5	TGTGCCAGCAGCCTAGGGACAGGGCAATGGGAGACCCAGTACTTC	CASSLGTGQWETQYF
15	-	TRBV7-7	TRBD2	TRBJ2-1	TGTGCTAGCAGCGCAGCGGGAGGTCGGTACAATGAGCAGTTCTTC	CASSAAGGRYNEQFF
12	-	TRBV4-2	-	TRBJ2-1	TGTGCCAGCAGCCGGACTCACGAAGGGCAGTTCTTC	CASSRTHEGQFF
13	-	TRBV11-2	-	TRBJ2-1	TGTGCCAGCAGCTTCAACACGAGGAGTGAGCAGTTCTTC	CASSFNTRSEQFF
14	-	TRBV9	-	TRBJ1-2	TGTGCCAGCAGCGTAGGGGCTGGGGGGAGAGGCTACACCTTC	CASSVGAGGRGYTF
15	-	TRBV5-8	TRBD1	TRBJ1-4	TGTGCCAGCAGCTTTGGGGACAGAACTAATGAAAAACTGTTTTTT	CASSFGDRTNEKLFF
15	-	TRBV6-5	TRBD1	TRBJ2-1	TGTGCCAGCAGGGGGGACAGGGGTCCCTACAATGAGCAGTTCTTC	CASRGDRGPYNEQFF
13	once	TRBV5-6	-	TRBJ2-7	TGTGCCAGCACCGCCTACGCCGGCTACGAGCAGTACTTC	CASTAYAGYEQYF